This paragraph covers one TCR beta chain sequence. The target antigen is unknown. The source of the sample is a study of vaccination and CD4 T cells after COVID-19. For the study at large: Each convalescent patient was PCR positive for SARS-CoV-2 on nasal swab; nine or ten cases were mild and one severe.

Treatment described: approximately nine-day PBMC culture with coronavirus spike peptide pools or control peptides (ViraFEST assay). Before TCRs were sequenced, ViraFEST expanded antigen-specific T cells with peptide pools. Researchers used the Oncomine TCR Beta short-read assay to sequence DNA from cultured CD4+ T cells. TCRdb reprocessed the PCR reads with MiXCR, giving one entry per CDR3 protein. The repertoire holds about 18,000 distinct CDR3 sequences, with approximately 60% as singletons. This sequence was found in a human donor who had recovered from COVID-19. The sequenced sample was CD4+ T cells from blood, cultured in vitro, obtained after SARS-CoV-2 vaccination.

CDR3 DNA sequence: TGTGCCAGCAGTTTGGAGAACAGGGGAGCTTTCTTT. Translated: CASSLENRGAFF. The chain employs TRBV12-3 or TRBV12-4 and TRBJ1-1; 7 bases map to TRBD1. CDR3 size: 12 residues. Losses at the gene ends were 3 bases for V and 10 bases for J; bases not matched to a gene: 5.